The 29 T cell receptor beta chains presented below share a single source sample, sequenced in a study of Ad26.COV2.S vaccination and SARS-CoV-2 variants. Libraries were prepared by immunoSEQ multiplex PCR; TCRdb keeps only in-frame clonotypes and omits some of them. The data contain about half a million clones, roughly nine tenths of them singletons. Stated treatment: around 19 received Ad26.COV2.S at low or high dose, single or two shots; 5 received placebo; per-sample allocation not given. Repertoires come from day 63 after the first vaccine or placebo injection. Sequences were derived from peripheral blood, sampled in a trial of Ad26.COV2.S vaccine versus placebo. Source of these receptors: a person between 18 and 59 years old who received the Ad26.COV2.S COVID-19 vaccine or a placebo.

CDR3: CATSRDFVGGAFGYTF. CDR3 DNA sequence: TGTGCCACCAGCAGAGATTTCGTGGGTGGGGCGTTTGGCTACACCTTC. The V and J genes are TRBV15 and TRBJ1-2; tentative D call: TRBD1 (5 bases). Germline V gives CDR1 LNHNV, CDR2 YYDKDF (reference sequence). The CDR3 spans 16 residues. Trimming took off 0 bases at V and 7 bases at J, with 18 bases between the two ends.

The gene calls are TRBV27 and TRBJ2-1; TRBD2 agrees at 9 bases. Trimming took 8 bases from V and 4 from J; bases not matched to a gene: 6. This CDR3 contains 14 residues. Germline CDR1 and CDR2: MNHEY and SMNVEV (reference sequence). CDR3 coding DNA: TGTGCCAGCGGGAGCGGGGGGAGATACAATGAGCAGTTCTTC. It codes for CASGSGGRYNEQFF.

The gene calls are TRBV11-3 and TRBJ2-1; D is perhaps TRBD2 (5 bases). Germline lookup yields CDR1 SGHNT and CDR2 YENEEA. There are 15 residues in the CDR3. V was shortened by 1 base and J by 3 bases, with 10 bases between the two germline ends. Here the CDR3 DNA reads TGTGCCAGCAGCTTAGCGGGGTCGGGCTACAATGAGCAGTTCTTC. Encoded protein: CASSLAGSGYNEQFF.

This chain connects TRBV28 to TRBJ2-2; a weak D match, TRBD1 (5 bases). Trimming shortened V by 5 bases and J by 5 bases, and 12 bases separated the two germline ends. CDR3 length: 14 residues. From germline, CDR1 is MDHEN and CDR2 SYDVKM. In DNA, the CDR3 is TGTGCCAGCAGTCCCCCTACAGGAACCGGGGAGCTGTTTTTT. The encoded protein is CASSPPTGTGELFF.

This clone was seen once. This chain connects TRBV6-5 to TRBJ2-7; 8 nucleotides match TRBD2. The V and J ends lost 6 bases and 1 base, in that order; junction bases with no gene match: 8. This CDR3 spans 15 amino acids. CDR1 and CDR2 from the germline V gene are MNHEY and SVGAGI. CDR3 amino acids: CASRPGTSRSYEQYF. CDR3 bases: TGTGCCAGCAGACCCGGGACTAGTAGGTCCTACGAGCAGTACTTC.

This clone was observed a handful of times. The V gene is TRBV24-1, the J gene TRBJ1-1; D not certain. Trimming took 0 bases from V and 0 from J, leaving 10 bases between them. From germline, CDR1 is KGHDR and CDR2 SFDVKD. The CDR3 runs 16 residues. In nucleotides, the CDR3 is TGTGCCACCAGTGATTTGTTTGAGGGTATGAACACTGAAGCTTTCTTT. This sequence encodes CATSDLFEGMNTEAFF.

The chain couples TRBV18 to TRBJ2-2, with 8 bases fitting TRBD1. V shed 6 bases, J shed 4 bases, and the junction held 7 bases outside the gene matches. In germline, CDR1 is KGHSH, CDR2 LQKENI. The CDR3 runs 15 residues. In nucleotides, the CDR3 is TGTGCCAGCTCCTATGGACAGGGCTCCACCGGGGAGCTGTTTTTT. Translating it yields CASSYGQGSTGELFF.

This sequence joins TRBV5-1 and TRBJ1-1; D is possibly TRBD1 (5 bases). The V end lost 10 bases, the J end lost 5 bases, and 15 bases lay between the germline ends. The length of the CDR3 is 12 residues. CDR1 is SGHRS and CDR2 is YFSETQ in the germline V gene. The chain's CDR3 is CASKGQGTEAFF. DNA of the CDR3: TGCGCCTCAAAAGGGCAGGGAACTGAAGCTTTCTTT.

The rearrangement uses TRBV27 and TRBJ1-5, with D possibly TRBD1 on 6 matching bases. V was pared by 2 bases and J by 3 bases, with 14 bases between. The CDR3 consists of 16 residues. Germline values: CDR1 MNHEY, CDR2 SMNVEV (reference sequence). The CDR3 loop reads CASSLRGDGVNQPQHF. DNA for the CDR3: TGTGCCAGCAGTTTAAGGGGGGACGGAGTCAATCAGCCCCAGCATTTT.

The chain combines TRBV2 with TRBJ2-2; possible D gene TRBD2, 5 bases. The CDR3 is 13 amino acids. V dropped 11 bases and J dropped 5 bases, with 15 bases sitting between them. CDR1 SNHLY and CDR2 FYNNEI come from the germline V gene. The CDR3 DNA follows: TGTGCCGGAACTTTCAGAGGGACCGGGGAGCTGTTTTTT. It encodes CAGTFRGTGELFF.

This clone has only a few counts. The chain carries TRBV5-1 and TRBJ1-1; TRBD1 matches 7 bases. Germline V gene data show CDR1 as SGHRS and CDR2 as YFSETQ. The CDR3 sequence is 15 residues long. V lost 0 bases to trimming and J lost 4 bases; unmatched junction nucleotides: 6. This chain's CDR3 is CASSLGIDRVTEAFF. The DNA of the CDR3 is TGCGCCAGCAGCTTGGGGATAGACAGGGTCACTGAAGCTTTCTTT.

V gene TRBV18 combines with J gene TRBJ2-7; D not resolved. V was cut by 3 bases and J by 0 bases, with 12 bases left in between. Germline V gene sequence: CDR1 KGHSH, CDR2 LQKENI. The CDR3 spans 15 residues. In nucleotides, the CDR3 is TGTGCCAGCTCACCGGGTGGGCTTAGCTCCTACGAGCAGTACTTC. This translates into CASSPGGLSSYEQYF.

The chain couples TRBV19 to TRBJ1-2, with D possibly matching TRBD1 (6 bases). This CDR3 spans 12 amino acids. Between the trimmed V and J ends, which lost 9 bases and 7 bases, there was a span of 15 bases. CDR1 and CDR2 from the germline V gene are LNHDA and SQIVND (reference sequence). The CDR3 DNA sequence: TGTGCCAGCAGAGGGGGATCGGCTGGCTACACCTTC. Its protein product is CASRGGSAGYTF.

The chain is built from TRBV20-1 and TRBJ2-3; TRBD1 might be the D (5 bases). Per germline, CDR1 DFQATT and CDR2 SNEGSKA (reference sequence). This CDR3 comprises 14 residues. The V gene lost 3 bases and the J gene lost 6 bases, with 16 bases spanning the gap. The CDR3 spells CSASDARATDTQYF. For the CDR3, the DNA is TGCAGTGCTAGTGATGCCAGGGCTACGGATACGCAGTATTTT.

This clone was detected once. The genes are TRBV3-1 (or the pseudogene TRBV3-2) and TRBJ1-4, with 9 bases aligning to TRBD1. This CDR3 region has 16 residues. V dropped 4 bases and J dropped 3; count of bases not matched to a gene: 6. CDR1 is LGHDT and CDR2 is YNNKEL in the germline V gene (reference sequence). The CDR3 sequence is CASSPGTGTANEKLFF. The DNA for the CDR3 is TGTGCCAGCAGCCCCGGGACAGGGACGGCTAATGAAAAACTGTTTTTT.

The V and J genes are TRBV28 and TRBJ2-5; D perhaps matches TRBD1 (6 bases). Trimming took 4 bases from V and 9 from J, leaving 9 bases between them. Germline-derived CDR1 and CDR2 are MDHEN and SYDVKM. This CDR3 is built from 11 residues. CDR3 sequence (DNA): TGTGCCAGCAGTTACAGGGTTGCCCAGTACTTC. Translation: CASSYRVAQYF.

V is TRBV24-1 and J is TRBJ2-5; TRBD1 might be the D (6 bases). There are 15 residues in the CDR3. Germline V CDR1 and CDR2: KGHDR, SFDVKD. V was clipped by 3 bases and J by 5 bases, with 15 bases between them. Here the CDR3 reads CATSDTGQIGETQYF. The CDR3, as DNA: TGTGCCACCAGTGATACGGGACAAATCGGGGAGACCCAGTACTTC.

The CDR3 sequence is CASSKGTSTDTQYF. CDR3 nucleotide sequence: TGTGCCAGCAGTAAAGGGACAAGCACAGATACGCAGTATTTT. The chain joins TRBV7-9 to TRBJ2-3, with D possibly TRBD1 on 6 matching bases. Germline loops: CDR1 SEHNR, CDR2 FQNEAQ (reference sequence). This CDR3 is built from 14 residues. Trimming shortened V by 6 bases and J by 0 bases, and 10 bases separated the two germline ends. Combining the CDR3 with reference TRBV7-9 and TRBJ2-3 gives the whole variable domain DTGVSQNPRHKITKRGQNVTFRCDPISEHNRLYWYRQTLGQGPEFLTYFQNEAQLEKSRLLSDRFSAERPKGSFSTLEIQRTEQGDSAMYLCASSKGTSTDTQYFGPGTRLTVL.

The J gene is TRBJ1-1, the V gene TRBV10-2; TRBD1 matches 9 bases. In germline, CDR1 is WSHSY, CDR2 SAAADI. The CDR3 spans 15 residues. Losses at the gene ends were 10 bases for V and 0 bases for J; bases not matched to a gene: 9. The chain's CDR3 is CATCDRDRVNTEAFF. DNA for the CDR3: TGCGCCACATGCGACCGGGACAGGGTGAACACTGAAGCTTTCTTT.

This chain uses TRBV6-6 with TRBJ1-1, with unresolved D. Per the germline V gene, CDR1 is MNHNY and CDR2 is SVGAGI (reference sequence). V was cut by 5 bases and J by 1 base, with 8 bases left in between. The CDR3 consists of 13 residues. The CDR3 protein is CASSRPPNTEAFF. CDR3 DNA: TGTGCCAGCAGTAGACCCCCGAACACTGAAGCTTTCTTT.

This chain uses TRBV2 with TRBJ2-7; 9 bases map to TRBD1. The V and J ends lost 7 bases and 3 bases, in that order; junction bases with no gene match: 4. This CDR3 is built from 13 residues. In germline, CDR1 is SNHLY, CDR2 FYNNEI. The CDR3: CASKGQGFYEQYF. CDR3 in DNA: TGTGCCAGCAAAGGACAGGGGTTCTACGAGCAGTACTTC.

The CDR3, as DNA: TGTGCCAGCAGCTTAGCTCGAACAGGGCTCAATCAGCCCCAGCATTTT. The encoded protein is CASSLARTGLNQPQHF. The chain joins TRBV7-2 to TRBJ1-5; D might be TRBD1 (6 bases). V was trimmed by 0 bases and J by 3 bases, leaving 12 bases between them. Germline loops: CDR1 SGHTA, CDR2 FQGNSA. The CDR3 sequence is 16 residues long.

The rearrangement joins TRBV9 to TRBJ2-5, with D maybe TRBD2 (7 bases). The CDR3 is 19 residues long. Germline CDR1 and CDR2: SGDLS and YYNGEE. Trimming took 0 bases from V and 2 from J, leaving 23 bases between them. For the CDR3, the DNA is TGTGCCAGCAGCGTAGCCTCTCTCGACGTCGGGGGGCCTCAAGAGACCCAGTACTTC. Its translation is CASSVASLDVGGPQETQYF.

The chain links TRBV19 to TRBJ2-7; D unclear. CDR3 length: 13 amino acids. CDR1 LNHDA and CDR2 SQIVND come from the germline V gene (reference sequence). V was pared by 1 base and J by 4 bases, with 8 bases between. The CDR3 is CASSIASTYEQYF. The CDR3 bases are TGTGCCAGTAGTATAGCCTCCACGTACGAGCAGTACTTC.

This chain connects TRBV6-5 to TRBJ2-1; tentatively, D is TRBD1 or TRBD2 (5 bases each). The CDR3 is 13 amino acids. Germline V gene lookup returns CDR1 MNHEY and CDR2 SVGAGI. V lost 3 bases and J 8 bases, leaving 11 bases between the germline ends. The CDR3 region has the DNA TGTGCCAGCAGTTATTGGGGGTGGGATGAGCAGTTCTTC. Amino acids: CASSYWGWDEQFF.

This sequence joins TRBV2 and TRBJ2-7, with TRBD2 matching over 9 bases. Losses at the gene ends were 3 bases for V and 3 bases for J; bases not matched to a gene: 9. Germline assignment: CDR1 SNHLY and CDR2 FYNNEI. This CDR3 is 16 amino acids long. CDR3 in DNA: TGTGCCAGCAGTGAGAAGCACCGACTAGCGGACTACGAGCAGTACTTC. It is translated as CASSEKHRLADYEQYF.

The chain is built from TRBV27 and TRBJ2-6; 7 bases are shared with TRBD1. Germline V gives CDR1 MNHEY, CDR2 SMNVEV (reference sequence). The CDR3 is made up of 16 amino acids. With V trimmed by 4 bases and J by 0 bases, 3 bases remained unmatched. The CDR3 loop is CASSSTGVSGANVLTF. DNA of the CDR3: TGTGCCAGCAGTTCCACAGGGGTCTCTGGGGCCAACGTCCTGACTTTC. Variable domain in full (rest from reference TRBV27 and TRBJ2-6): EAQVTQNPRYLITVTGKKLTVTCSQNMNHEYMSWYRQDPGLGLRQIYYSMNVEVTDKGDVPEGYKVSRKEKRNFPLILESPSPNQTSLYFCASSSTGVSGANVLTFGAGSRLTVL.

The chain recombines TRBV7-9 with TRBJ1-4; D perhaps matches TRBD1 (6 bases). Trimming removed 5 bases from V and 11 bases from J, with 18 bases in between. The CDR3 is made up of 14 amino acids. The V gene's germline CDR1 is SEHNR and CDR2 FQNEAQ (reference sequence). The DNA of the CDR3 is TGTGCCAGCAGCCCACGGCCCTCTAGGGGGAAACTGTTTTTT. This translates into CASSPRPSRGKLFF.

The V and J genes are TRBV11-2 and TRBJ1-6; 8 bases fit TRBD1. This CDR3 is 17 amino acids long. Germline-derived CDR1 and CDR2 are SGHAT and FQNNGV. The ends lost 4 bases at V and 15 bases at J; junction bases unmatched: 20. The CDR3 DNA reads as TGTGCCAGCAGCTCCAGCCTCGGGCTACAGGGGGATCGACTCCTCCACTTT. It codes for CASSSSLGLQGDRLLHF.